The 16 T cell receptor beta chains below were found in one sample sequenced in a study of identical twins. TCRdb fed the 5' RACE reads into MiXCR, producing one record per CDR3 protein. Among around 1.7 million distinct CDR3 sequences listed, around 29% were seen once. Sequenced material: cord blood. These receptors originate from a newborn girl in good health.

This sequence joins TRBV5-1 and TRBJ2-5; D is unclear. Per the germline V gene, CDR1 is SGHRS and CDR2 is YFSETQ. V lost 4 bases to trimming and J lost 1 base, with 17 bases between them. The CDR3 totals 16 residues. CDR3 residues: CASSPRPIAPQETQYF. As DNA, the CDR3 is TGCGCCAGCAGCCCTCGTCCCATAGCACCCCAAGAGACCCAGTACTTC.

The chain joins TRBV20-1 to TRBJ1-5; no firm D call. Germline V lookup: CDR1 DFQATT, CDR2 SNEGSKA (reference sequence). The CDR3 extends over 14 amino acids. V gave up 7 bases and J gave up 4 bases, with 17 bases separating them. For the CDR3, the DNA is TGCAGTGTCAGACGGCAAAATGGTAATCAGCCCCAGCATTTT. Residues: CSVRRQNGNQPQHF.

The rearrangement joins TRBV5-1 to TRBJ2-7; tentatively, D is TRBD1 (7 bases). Trimming pared 3 bases from V and 1 base from J, leaving 17 bases between. The CDR3 runs to 16 residues. The germline gives CDR1 SGHRS, CDR2 YFSETQ. In DNA form, the CDR3 reads TGCGCCAGCAGCTCAGGGACAGCGGGTCTTTCCTACGAGCAGTACTTC. Amino acid sequence: CASSSGTAGLSYEQYF.

CDR3 DNA sequence: TGTGCCAGCAGCAAAGCCCGCGGGGGGGCCACAGATACGCAGTATTTT. It codes for CASSKARGGATDTQYF. The rearrangement joins TRBV21-1 to TRBJ2-3; whether TRBD2, the table's D call, matches the DNA was not checked. TRBV21-1 is a listed pseudogene. The CDR3 is 16 residues long.

V gene TRBV11-2 combines with J gene TRBJ2-2; either TRBD1 or TRBD2 may fit D (6 bases each). This CDR3 region has 15 residues. V lost 5 bases to trimming and J lost 7 bases, with 17 bases between them. Germline-derived CDR1 and CDR2 are SGHAT and FQNNGV. This chain's CDR3 is CASSPLQGRIGELFF. CDR3 DNA sequence: TGTGCCAGCAGCCCCTTGCAGGGGAGGATCGGGGAGCTGTTTTTT.

This rearrangement joins TRBV12-3 or TRBV12-4 to TRBJ2-5; D may be TRBD2 (6 bases). The CDR3 covers 15 residues. V lost 6 bases, J lost 11 bases, and 25 bases lay in between. The CDR3 DNA reads TGTGCCAGCAGCCTGTGGGGGAGGTCCTACAATGAGCAGTACTTC. Protein sequence: CASSLWGRSYNEQYF.

A note on this clonotype: At one boundary the junction diverges from the germline segment, which might be a read error. V gene TRBV28 combines with J gene TRBJ2-2; D is perhaps TRBD1 (6 bases). CDR1 MDHEN and CDR2 SYDVKM come from the germline V gene. CDR3 length: 15 amino acids. The CDR3 is CASSWVQGPSGELFF. DNA for the CDR3: TGCGCCAGCAGTTGGGTCCAGGGGCCCTCCGGGGAGCTGTTTTTT.

This clonotype was counted a few times. The chain couples TRBV4-1 to TRBJ1-5, with D possibly matching TRBD1 (6 bases). The length of the CDR3 is 16 residues. V shed 0 bases and J shed 3 bases, with 12 bases lying between them. Looked up from germline, CDR1 is MGHRA and CDR2 is YSYEKL. CDR3 nucleotide sequence: TGCGCCAGCAGCCAAGATGCAGGGGCGCACAATCAGCCCCAGCATTTT. Protein product: CASSQDAGAHNQPQHF.

The chain recombines TRBV24-1 with TRBJ2-1; D is uncertain. The CDR3 spans 13 residues. Germline V gene sequence: CDR1 KGHDR, CDR2 SFDVKD. V was clipped by 8 bases and J by 2 bases, with 9 bases between them. The CDR3 region is CATTQPPYNEQFF. The CDR3 DNA is TGTGCCACCACGCAGCCCCCCTACAATGAGCAGTTCTTC.

This clonotype came up a few times. Here the CDR3 DNA reads TGCAGTGCTAGAGGGGGACAGGGCACAGATACGCAGTATTTT. It is translated as CSARGGQGTDTQYF. The rearrangement joins TRBV20-1 to TRBJ2-3; 8 bases fit TRBD1. CDR1 and CDR2 (germline): DFQATT, SNEGSKA (reference sequence). The V gene end was trimmed by 1 base and the J gene end by 1 base; junction bases not matched to a gene: 1. The length of the CDR3 is 14 residues.

This clonotype was recorded many times. The chain carries TRBV12-3 or TRBV12-4 and TRBJ1-6; TRBD1 matches at 8 bases. V was clipped by 6 bases and J by 7 bases; unmatched bases: 8. The CDR3 length is 15 residues. CDR3 residues: CASSPGQGRNSPLHF. DNA of the CDR3: TGTGCCAGCAGCCCCGGACAGGGTCGGAATTCACCCCTCCACTTT.

This clonotype was found a few times. This chain joins TRBV7-8 and TRBJ2-3; no clear D. The CDR3 spans 15 residues. Trimming left V 6 bases short and J 0 bases short, with 13 bases between. Germline assignment: CDR1 SGHVS and CDR2 FQNEAQ. This chain's CDR3 is CASRQQQASTDTQYF. CDR3 coding DNA: TGTGCCAGCAGACAGCAGCAGGCTAGCACAGATACGCAGTATTTT. Complete variable domain (other parts from reference TRBV7-8 and TRBJ2-3): GAGVSQSPRYKVAKRGQDVALRCDPISGHVSLFWYQQALGQGPEFLTYFQNEAQLDKSGLPSDRFFAERPEGSVSTLKIQRTQQEDSAVYLCASRQQQASTDTQYFGPGTRLTVL.

This clonotype was detected only a few times. J is TRBJ1-1 and V is TRBV7-2; D gene uncertain. CDR3 length equals 14 residues. Trimming took off 7 bases at V and 0 bases at J, with 12 bases between the two ends. Germline V gene data show CDR1 as SGHTA and CDR2 as FQGNSA. In DNA form, the CDR3 reads TGTGCCAGCAACATCCCGTCGCTGAACACTGAAGCTTTCTTT. Translating it yields CASNIPSLNTEAFF.

The chain joins TRBV4-2 to TRBJ2-1; TRBD2 aligns across 11 bases. This CDR3 spans 17 amino acids. J lost 5 bases, V lost 5 bases, and 11 bases had no gene match. Germline CDR1 and CDR2: LGHNA and YNFKEQ. The CDR3: CASSSRTRLAGHNEQFF. The CDR3 DNA reads as TGTGCCAGCAGCTCTCGGACCCGACTAGCGGGACACAATGAGCAGTTCTTC.

The chain is built from TRBV5-6 and TRBJ2-3; D may be TRBD2 (5 bases). The length of the CDR3 is 14 residues. The germline V gene encodes CDR1 SGHDT and CDR2 YYEEEE. Trimming took 2 bases from V and 4 from J, leaving 11 bases between them. CDR3 loop: CASSLPGNSDTQYF. In DNA form, the CDR3 reads TGTGCCAGCAGCTTACCGGGGAACTCAGATACGCAGTATTTT.

This clonotype has only a few counts. This CDR3 reads CASNKAGEQFF. The CDR3 nucleotides are TGTGCCAGCAATAAGGCGGGTGAGCAGTTCTTC. This chain links TRBV2 with TRBJ2-1; D perhaps matches TRBD2 (5 bases). Germline V CDR1 and CDR2: SNHLY, FYNNEI. V was clipped by 7 bases and J by 9 bases, with 10 bases between them. This CDR3 spans 11 amino acids. The entire variable domain, with the rest obtained from reference TRBV2 and TRBJ2-1, is as follows: EPEVTQTPSHQVTQMGQEVILRCVPISNHLYFYWYRQILGQKVEFLVSFYNNEISEKSEIFDDQFSVERPDGSNFTLKIRSTKLEDSAMYFCASNKAGEQFFGPGTRLTVL.